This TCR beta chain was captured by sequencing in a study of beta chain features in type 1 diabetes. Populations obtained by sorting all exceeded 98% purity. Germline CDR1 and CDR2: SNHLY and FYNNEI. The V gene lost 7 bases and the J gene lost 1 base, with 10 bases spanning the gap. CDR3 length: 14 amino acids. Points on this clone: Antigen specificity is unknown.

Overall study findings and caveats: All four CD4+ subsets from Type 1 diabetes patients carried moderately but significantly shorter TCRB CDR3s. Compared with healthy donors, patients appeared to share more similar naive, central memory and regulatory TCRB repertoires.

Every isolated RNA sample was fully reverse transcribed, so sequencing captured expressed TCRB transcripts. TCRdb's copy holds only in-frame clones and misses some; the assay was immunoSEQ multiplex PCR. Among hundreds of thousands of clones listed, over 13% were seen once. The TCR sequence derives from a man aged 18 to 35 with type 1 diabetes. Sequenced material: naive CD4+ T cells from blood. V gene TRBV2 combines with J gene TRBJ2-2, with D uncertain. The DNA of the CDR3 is TGTGCCAGCAATCGAGAGGTGAACACCGGGGAGCTGTTTTTT. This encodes CASNREVNTGELFF.